The clone carrying this T cell receptor beta chain showed up just a few times. Its cognate antigen is unknown. Germline CDR1 and CDR2: MNHEY and SMNVEV (reference sequence). This CDR3 is 19 amino acids long. The V segment lost 1 base and the J segment 4 bases; nucleotides outside the gene matches: 10. This record comes from a study of T cells in localized non-small cell lung cancer. Study findings and constraints: Greater T cell density in blood accompanied longer overall survival.

The data were produced by immunoSEQ multiplex PCR, yet TCRdb's version contains in-frame clones alone and is incomplete. This sample carries some 11,000 clones, 90% of them seen once, and the ten largest clones take about 13%. The TCR comes from an older male donor with stage III lung adenocarcinoma. This chain connects TRBV27 to TRBJ2-6; the match to TRBD2 covers 10 bases. The material sequenced was peripheral blood, taken before any cancer treatment. CDR3 amino acids: CASSLLASGSLSGANVLTF. CDR3 nucleotides: TGTGCCAGCAGTTTATTGGCTAGCGGGAGTCTTTCGGGGGCCAACGTCCTGACTTTC.